A single sample is the source of the 27 T cell receptor beta chains below, sequenced in a study of T-cell memory formation after mild COVID-19. TCRdb re-called the 5' RACE reads through MiXCR, storing one row per CDR3 protein. Among 300,000 to 400,000 distinct CDR3 sequences, around an eighth were seen once, and the ten largest hold roughly 22%. The sequencing sample was made of PBMCs or a T cell subset sorted from them (not recorded which). The receptors stem from a man aged 18 to 29 who had mild COVID-19 (a few samples of this study predate the infection). Cell type and time point are not known.

The chain is built from TRBV6-2 or TRBV6-3 and TRBJ1-1; D is perhaps TRBD1 (6 bases). In germline, CDR1 is MNHEY, CDR2 SVGEGT. The V gene lost 5 bases and the J gene lost 5 bases, with 15 bases spanning the gap. The CDR3 totals 14 residues. CDR3 bases: TGTGCCAGCAGTCACAGGGCCGGGGGGACTGAAGCTTTCTTT. It translates to CASSHRAGGTEAFF.

This clonotype was seen many times. The chain employs TRBV5-5 and TRBJ2-7; possible D gene TRBD2, 5 bases. Germline CDR1 is SGHKS and CDR2 is YYEKEE (reference sequence). Trimming stripped 0 bases from V and 9 bases from J, with 10 bases between. The CDR3 runs to 12 residues. The CDR3 DNA follows: TGTGCCAGCAGCTTGGAGAGGGTACCGCAGTACGTC. Translation gives CASSLERVPQYV.

This chain links TRBV9 with TRBJ1-3, with a possible D match to TRBD1 (5 bases). There are 16 residues in the CDR3. CDR1 is SGDLS, CDR2 YYNGEE, per germline. V lost 3 bases and J lost 1, with 14 bases in between. CDR3: CASSEGRTFSGNTIYF. For the CDR3, the DNA is TGTGCCAGCAGCGAGGGGCGGACCTTTTCTGGAAACACCATATATTTT.

This clonotype was observed a handful of times. The genes are TRBV6-5 and TRBJ1-1; D is ambiguous. V gave up 0 bases and J gave up 1 base, with 9 bases separating them. Looked up from germline, CDR1 is MNHEY and CDR2 is SVGAGI. CDR3 length: 15 amino acids. CDR3 bases: TGTGCCAGCAGTTACTCGGGTTTGCCGAACACTGAAGCTTTCTTT. Translation gives CASSYSGLPNTEAFF.

The rearrangement links TRBV20-1 to TRBJ1-2; D is unclear. This CDR3 has 12 residues. V lost 2 bases and J 8 bases, leaving 12 bases between the germline ends. The V gene's germline CDR1 is DFQATT and CDR2 SNEGSKA (reference sequence). CDR3 amino acids: CSARSPGMGYTF. In DNA, the CDR3 is TGCAGTGCTAGAAGTCCCGGGATGGGCTACACCTTC.

The chain employs TRBV5-1 and TRBJ1-4; 10 bases are a match to TRBD1. Per germline, CDR1 SGHRS and CDR2 YFSETQ. CDR3 length: 15 residues. Trimming cost V 4 bases and J 5 bases; bases outside gene matches: 5. CDR3 region: CASSEDRGQNEKLFF. CDR3 coding DNA: TGCGCCAGCAGCGAAGACAGGGGGCAAAATGAAAAACTGTTTTTT. Drawing the rest from reference TRBV5-1 and TRBJ1-4, the complete variable domain is KAGVTQTPRYLIKTRGQQVTLSCSPISGHRSVSWYQQTPGQGLQFLFEYFSETQRNKGNFPGRFSGRQFSNSRSEMNVSTLELGDSALYLCASSEDRGQNEKLFFGSGTQLSVL.

This clonotype was seen only a few times. V and J are TRBV4-1 and TRBJ2-5; D is possibly TRBD1 (6 bases). Germline CDR1 is MGHRA and CDR2 is YSYEKL. The CDR3 totals 15 residues. Trimming pared 1 base from V and 3 bases from J, leaving 12 bases between. CDR3 protein: CASSQALGAEETQYF. CDR3 DNA sequence: TGCGCCAGCAGCCAAGCTCTGGGGGCGGAAGAGACCCAGTACTTC.

Only a few counts were recorded for this clonotype. The chain has TRBV25-1 and TRBJ1-2; D is possibly TRBD1 (6 bases). Germline CDR1 reads MGHDK; CDR2 reads SYGVNS. The CDR3 has 15 residues. With 1 base removed from V and 4 bases from J, the gap between germline ends came to 13 bases. The CDR3 region is CASSELADRPYGYTF. The CDR3 DNA follows: TGTGCCAGCAGTGAATTGGCAGACAGGCCCTATGGCTACACCTTC.

This clonotype was recorded a few times. This chain links TRBV24-1 with TRBJ2-5; D is unresolved. This CDR3 region has 13 residues. Trimming took off 2 bases at V and 8 bases at J, with 11 bases between the two ends. Germline assignment: CDR1 KGHDR and CDR2 SFDVKD. The CDR3 DNA follows: TGTGCCACCAGTGATTCTAACTTCGACACCCAGTACTTC. Residues: CATSDSNFDTQYF.

This clonotype was seen a handful of times. The chain employs TRBV5-1 and TRBJ2-7; D is ambiguous. Germline CDR1 reads SGHRS; CDR2 reads YFSETQ. The CDR3 spans 14 residues. V was shortened by 1 base and J by 4 bases, with 12 bases between the two germline ends. The CDR3 DNA reads TGCGCCAGCAGCTTGCGTCCGGGTGGTTACGAGCAGTACGTC. As protein: CASSLRPGGYEQYV.

The chain links TRBV12-3 or TRBV12-4 to TRBJ2-1, with 7 bases matching TRBD2. Losses at the gene ends were 9 bases for V and 1 base for J; bases not matched to a gene: 6. This CDR3 is built from 14 residues. The DNA of the CDR3 is TGTGCCAGTTCTCGGGGGGATTCCTACAATGAGCAGTTCTTC. Translating gives CASSRGDSYNEQFF.

A few counts support this clonotype. The rearrangement links TRBV11-2 to TRBJ2-7; D might be TRBD1 (6 bases). Germline CDR1 is SGHAT and CDR2 is FQNNGV. This CDR3 has 14 amino acids. V was pared by 6 bases and J by 2 bases, with 14 bases between. This CDR3 reads CASRPRDTTYEQYF. In nucleotides, the CDR3 is TGTGCCAGCAGGCCCCGGGACACCACCTACGAGCAGTACTTC.

The chain has TRBV7-2 and TRBJ2-7; the D gene is possibly TRBD1 (5 bases). Germline V gene data show CDR1 as SGHTA and CDR2 as FQGNSA. V lost 1 base and J 2 bases, leaving 12 bases between the germline ends. The CDR3 has 15 amino acids. Written as DNA, the CDR3 is TGTGCCAGCAGCTTAGGGTCAGGGAAAGCCTACGAGCAGTACTTC. Encoded protein: CASSLGSGKAYEQYF.

This clonotype has more than one count but fewer than ten. The rearrangement uses TRBV27 and TRBJ2-3; D is perhaps TRBD1 or TRBD2 (5 bases each). Germline values: CDR1 MNHEY, CDR2 SMNVEV (reference sequence). V was pared by 4 bases and J by 6 bases, with 11 bases between. The CDR3 has 13 residues. The CDR3 DNA follows: TGTGCCAGCAGTTACCGGGGCAGGGATACGCAGTATTTT. The encoded protein is CASSYRGRDTQYF.

At least ten counts were recorded for this clonotype. J is TRBJ1-3 and V is TRBV4-1; the D is unclear. Germline V gives CDR1 MGHRA, CDR2 YSYEKL. This CDR3 region has 15 residues. V was trimmed by 5 bases and J by 2 bases, leaving 13 bases between them. In nucleotides, the CDR3 is TGCGCCAGCAGCTTTCGGGTGCTAACTGGAAACACCATATATTTT. Protein sequence: CASSFRVLTGNTIYF.

Only a few counts were recorded for this clonotype. The chain uses TRBV14 and TRBJ2-1, with D unclear. Germline V gene lookup returns CDR1 SGHDN and CDR2 FVKESK. V was shortened by 5 bases and J by 0 bases, with 11 bases between the two germline ends. The CDR3 length is 15 residues. The CDR3 is CASSTPESSYNEQFF. CDR3 sequence (DNA): TGTGCCAGCAGCACCCCAGAGAGCTCCTACAATGAGCAGTTCTTC.

This clonotype was seen only a few times. The chain combines TRBV6-5 with TRBJ2-6; TRBD1 aligns across 12 bases. CDR1 is MNHEY and CDR2 is SVGAGI in the germline V gene. J gave up 2 bases and V 3 bases, and 17 bases lay outside the gene matches. CDR3 length equals 22 residues. CDR3 nucleotide sequence: TGTGCCAGCAGTTATATCCCGCCGGGACAGGGGGCTGTGTGGGCTGGGGCCAACGTCCTGACTTTC. This sequence encodes CASSYIPPGQGAVWAGANVLTF.

This clonotype was seen only a few times. The chain has TRBV24-1 and TRBJ1-1; D unclear. Trimming left V 4 bases short and J 2 bases short, with 7 bases between. Germline V gene lookup returns CDR1 KGHDR and CDR2 SFDVKD. This CDR3 contains 13 residues. The CDR3 region is CATSDPGNTEAFF. For the CDR3, the DNA is TGTGCCACCAGTGACCCGGGTAACACTGAAGCTTTCTTT.

This clonotype was detected a few times. The chain combines TRBV5-4 with TRBJ2-5, with 8 bases identical to TRBD2. CDR1 is SGHNT and CDR2 is YYREEE in the germline V gene (reference sequence). V lost 0 bases, J lost 2 bases, and 6 bases stayed unmatched. The CDR3 spans 16 residues. In nucleotides, the CDR3 is TGTGCCAGCAGCTTGGGTAGCGGGAAACATCAAGAGACCCAGTACTTC. Amino acid sequence: CASSLGSGKHQETQYF.

The chain has TRBV4-1 and TRBJ1-1, with unresolved D. From germline, CDR1 is MGHRA and CDR2 YSYEKL. V lost 2 bases and J lost 3, with 13 bases in between. The CDR3 is 15 amino acids. For the CDR3, the DNA is TGCGCCAGCAGCCAACCACCGGCCGGGGACACTGAAGCTTTCTTT. Translation: CASSQPPAGDTEAFF.

This clonotype was counted a few times. CDR3 bases: TGTGCCAGCAGCGGTGACGGCGCAGGGGCGAACACTGAAGCTTTCTTT. Amino acids: CASSGDGAGANTEAFF. The chain employs TRBV12-3 or TRBV12-4 and TRBJ1-1; D perhaps matches TRBD1 (6 bases). The CDR3 contains 16 residues. The V and J ends lost 6 bases and 1 base respectively, with 18 bases between them.

The rearrangement uses TRBV28 and TRBJ2-3; tentative D call: TRBD2 (6 bases). CDR3 length equals 14 residues. The germline V gene has CDR1 MDHEN and CDR2 SYDVKM. V shed 3 bases and J shed 2 bases, with 9 bases lying between them. The CDR3: CASSFVAVTDTQYF. CDR3 coding DNA: TGTGCCAGCAGTTTCGTAGCGGTCACAGATACGCAGTATTTT.

The chain joins TRBV4-1 to TRBJ2-5; weak D call: TRBD1 (6 bases). The CDR3 spans 13 residues. V lost 4 bases and J lost 5, with 11 bases in between. The germline V gene encodes CDR1 MGHRA and CDR2 YSYEKL. The CDR3 bases are TGCGCCAGCAGCCGGTCAGGGGAGGAGACCCAGTACTTC. It specifies CASSRSGEETQYF.

V usage is TRBV11-2 and J usage is TRBJ2-4; D call uncertain. In germline, CDR1 is SGHAT, CDR2 FQNNGV. Trimming removed 8 bases at V and 5 bases at J, with 13 bases between. The CDR3 length is 13 residues. The chain's CDR3 is CASGRVAQNIQYF. As DNA, the CDR3 is TGTGCCAGCGGTAGGGTTGCCCAAAACATTCAGTACTTC.

DNA of the CDR3: TGTGCCAGCAGCTGGACAGGGGGCGGGACAGATACGCAGTATTTT. It encodes CASSWTGGGTDTQYF. V is TRBV7-2 and J is TRBJ2-3, with 11 bases fitting TRBD1. CDR3 size: 15 residues. The germline V gene has CDR1 SGHTA and CDR2 FQGNSA. V shed 4 bases and J 3 bases; nucleotides not matched to a gene: 3.

This chain joins TRBV5-6 and TRBJ1-6; no definite D call. The CDR3 length is 14 residues. Per germline, CDR1 SGHDT and CDR2 YYEEEE. V dropped 0 bases and J dropped 7 bases, with 8 bases sitting between them. CDR3 in amino acids: CASSLVSPNSPLHF. In DNA, the CDR3 is TGTGCCAGCAGCTTGGTGTCGCCAAATTCACCCCTCCACTTT.

The chain uses TRBV9 and TRBJ2-5; D gene uncertain. The V end lost 0 bases, the J end lost 3 bases, and 12 bases lay between the germline ends. Looked up from germline, CDR1 is SGDLS and CDR2 is YYNGEE. The CDR3 extends over 15 amino acids. CDR3 in amino acids: CASSVVPGSKETQYF. The CDR3 DNA reads TGTGCCAGCAGCGTAGTCCCCGGCTCGAAAGAGACCCAGTACTTC.